The rows below give T cell receptor beta chains drawn from one sample of a study of beta chain features in type 1 diabetes. Method: immunoSEQ multiplex PCR; TCRdb's copy keeps in-frame clones and lacks some. The data hold about 60,000 clones, with about three fifths observed a single time. Sequencing was performed on Tregs from blood. These receptors were collected from a young woman in good health. Each CDR3 is given with its conserved first and last residue. Each record gives: J gene, clone size, V gene, D gene, CDR3 DNA, CDR3 protein. A D gene is named only where the DNA matches it firmly. The size entry is marked missing in some rows and otherwise reads once, few, many or a size class.

>TRBJ1-5|once|TRBV6-1|TRBD1
TGTGCCAGCAGTGAGGGACAGGGTAATCAGCCCCAGCATTTT
CASSEGQGNQPQHF
>TRBJ2-2|once|TRBV2|NA
TGTGCCAGCGATCCAGGGATCACCGGGGAGCTGTTTTTT
CASDPGITGELFF
>TRBJ1-1|once|TRBV7-3|TRBD1
TGTGCCAGCAGCCTCGGACAGGGTTCCACTGAAGCTTTCTTT
CASSLGQGSTEAFF
>TRBJ2-7|NA|TRBV11-2|NA
TGTGCCAGCAGCTTTGGAGGTAATGGGTACGAGCAGTACTTC
CASSFGGNGYEQYF
>TRBJ1-2|once|TRBV7-6|NA
TGTGCCAGCAGTGTGGATGTGGGGGGAGGTGGCTACACCTTC
CASSVDVGGGGYTF
>TRBJ1-2|few|TRBV29-1|TRBD1
TGCAGCGTTGTGACAGGGGTTAACTATGGCTACACCTTC
CSVVTGVNYGYTF
>TRBJ2-2|NA|TRBV10-3|TRBD2
TGTGCCATCGGAGGACTAGCGGGAGTCAACACCGGGGAGCTGTTTTTT
CAIGGLAGVNTGELFF
>TRBJ2-7|few|TRBV11-1|TRBD2
TGTGCCAGCAGCCCAGGACTAGAGTACTACGAGCAGTACTTC
CASSPGLEYYEQYF
>TRBJ2-3|NA|TRBV10-3|NA
TGTGCCACCCTAGGCGACACAGATACGCAGTATTTT
CATLGDTDTQYF
>TRBJ1-2|NA|TRBV9|TRBD1
TGTGCCAGCAGCGTAGACTGGGACAGGGCCTATGGCTACACCTTC
CASSVDWDRAYGYTF
>TRBJ2-1|NA|TRBV30|TRBD2
TGTGCCTGGGGTGGGGGGGGGATTGAGCAGTTCTTC
CAWGGGGIEQFF
>TRBJ2-7|many|TRBV7-8|NA
TGTGCCAGCAGCGCGCCCCTGTCCTACGAGCAGTACTTC
CASSAPLSYEQYF
>TRBJ1-1|few|TRBV6-5|NA
TGTGCCAGCAGTCCACTGACAGCGAACACTGAAGCTTTCTTT
CASSPLTANTEAFF
>TRBJ1-2|few|TRBV4-2|TRBD1
TGTGCCAGCAGCCAAGGGGGACAGAACCACTATGGCTACACCTTC
CASSQGGQNHYGYTF
>TRBJ1-1|NA|TRBV7-9|NA
TGTGCCAGCAGCCTTACAGGAAAAACTGAAGCTTTCTTT
CASSLTGKTEAFF
>TRBJ1-2|NA|TRBV5-5|NA
TGTGCCAGCAGCTTGACGGCGCGGGGCTACACCTTC
CASSLTARGYTF
>TRBJ1-5|NA|TRBV5-1|NA
TGCGCCAGCAGCTTGGTTAGTAGTAGCAATCAGCCCCAGCATTTT
CASSLVSSSNQPQHF
>TRBJ2-1|NA|TRBV7-9|NA
TGTGCCAGCTACAGGGCTGGGGGCAATGAGCAGTTCTTC
CASYRAGGNEQFF
>TRBJ1-5|NA|TRBV5-1|NA
TGCGCCAGCAGCTTGTCGAGCAATCAGCCCCAGCATTTT
CASSLSSNQPQHF
>TRBJ2-5|NA|TRBV7-9|TRBD2
TGTGCCAGCAGCCGATCGGGGGGGCCCCAAGAGACCCAGTACTTC
CASSRSGGPQETQYF
>TRBJ2-1|NA|TRBV6-6|TRBD2
TGTGCCAGCAGCCGATTTACTAGCGGGGTTAACAATGAGCAGTTCTTC
CASSRFTSGVNNEQFF
>TRBJ1-1|NA|TRBV6-1|NA
TGTGCCAGCACGGGAACAGTTGAAGCTTTCTTT
CASTGTVEAFF
>TRBJ2-1|NA|TRBV29-1|NA
TGCAGCGTTGGTGGGCCCGGGGGTGATGAGCAGTTCTTC
CSVGGPGGDEQFF
>TRBJ2-7|few|TRBV7-2|TRBD1
TGTGCCAGCAGCTTGACAGGGGGGTACGAGCAGTACTTC
CASSLTGGYEQYF
>TRBJ1-1|NA|TRBV9|NA
TGTGCCAGCAGCTTCGGACTGGAGAACACTGAAGCTTTCTTT
CASSFGLENTEAFF
>TRBJ2-3|NA|TRBV27|TRBD2
TGTGCCAGCAGTTTCTTAGCGGGCGGTGGCACAGATACGCAGTATTTT
CASSFLAGGGTDTQYF
>TRBJ2-7|NA|TRBV5-4|NA
TGTGCCAGCAGCTTGGGACTAGTCGGAAACTCCTACGAGCAGTACTTC
CASSLGLVGNSYEQYF
>TRBJ2-5|NA|TRBV6-5|NA
TGTGCCAGCAGTGAGGGGGCGAGGGGACTAGAATACTTC
CASSEGARGLEYF
>TRBJ2-5|NA|TRBV5-8|NA
TGTGCCAGCAGCTTTGGGGGCCCAGAGACCCAGTACTTC
CASSFGGPETQYF
>TRBJ2-3|NA|TRBV5-4|NA
TGTGCCAGCAGCTACGGACTTGTTAGCACAGATACGCAGTATTTT
CASSYGLVSTDTQYF
>TRBJ2-2|few|TRBV10-3|TRBD1
TGTGCCATCAGTGAGTCGACAGGGGGCCTTAACACCGGGGAGCTGTTTTTT
CAISESTGGLNTGELFF
>TRBJ2-7|NA|TRBV27|NA
TGTGCCAGCAGAGTGGAGGGGCCTCCCCAATGGCGCGAGCAGTACTTC
CASRVEGPPQWREQYF
>TRBJ1-2|few|TRBV30|NA
TGTGCCTGGAGTATGGGGAAAGGACAGTACTATGGCTACACCTTC
CAWSMGKGQYYGYTF
>TRBJ2-7|NA|TRBV7-8|TRBD2
TGTGCCAGCAGCCCCATCCTAGCGGGAGGGCTAACCTACGAGCAGTACTTC
CASSPILAGGLTYEQYF
>TRBJ2-3|NA|TRBV4-3|TRBD2
TGCGCCAGCAGCCAAGATTCTAGCGGGGGGGTAACAGATACGCAGTATTTT
CASSQDSSGGVTDTQYF
>TRBJ2-1|NA|TRBV29-1|TRBD1
TGCAGCACGACAGGGTACAATGAGCAGTTCTTC
CSTTGYNEQFF
>TRBJ1-1|NA|TRBV2|NA
TGTGCCAGCAAGGTCGGGGAGGTCACTGAAGCTTTCTTT
CASKVGEVTEAFF
>TRBJ2-1|NA|TRBV7-2|TRBD2
TGTGCCAGCAGCTTGAGGGGACTAGCGGGGGGCTACTCCTACAATGAGCAGTTCTTC
CASSLRGLAGGYSYNEQFF
>TRBJ2-2|NA|TRBV7-2|NA
TGTGCCAGCAGCCCCCCTAAGACAGGTTCCGGGGAGCTGTTTTTT
CASSPPKTGSGELFF
>TRBJ2-2|once|TRBV20-1|TRBD1
TGCAGTGCTCCCAGGGGGGGGGAGCTGTTTTTT
CSAPRGGELFF
>TRBJ2-7|NA|TRBV21-1|NA
TGTGCCAGCAGCAGAGCTGCTAAGACCTACGAGCAGTACTTC
CASSRAAKTYEQYF
>TRBJ2-5|few|TRBV30|TRBD2
TGTGCCTGGGCCCTGGGACTAGCGCCGCAAGAGACCCAGTACTTC
CAWALGLAPQETQYF
>TRBJ1-1|few|TRBV7-9|NA
TGTGCCAGCAGCTTATTTCTACTGGCCCGGAGGGAAGGAGCTTTCTTT
CASSLFLLARREGAFF
>TRBJ2-1|NA|TRBV5-1|TRBD2
TGCGCCAGCAGCTTGGATCTAGCGGGAGGCGAGCAGTTCTTC
CASSLDLAGGEQFF
>TRBJ2-1|NA|TRBV5-1|TRBD2
TGCGCCAGCAGCATTAGCGGGAGCTCCTACAATGAGCAGTTCTTC
CASSISGSSYNEQFF
>TRBJ2-3|NA|TRBV6-5|NA
TGTGCCAGCAGTTTGGGGGCTCCATCAGATACGCAGTATTTT
CASSLGAPSDTQYF
>TRBJ1-2|NA|TRBV5-4|NA
TGTGCCAGCAGCTTGTTCGGCGGGAACTATGGCTACACCTTC
CASSLFGGNYGYTF
>TRBJ1-1|NA|TRBV7-2|NA
TGTGCCAGCAGCTTAACACAGAACACTGAAGCTTTCTTT
CASSLTQNTEAFF
>TRBJ2-1|NA|TRBV10-3|TRBD2
TGTGCCATCAGTGCTAGCGGGGGATCTATGGAGTTCTTC
CAISASGGSMEFF
>TRBJ2-3|few|TRBV9|TRBD2
TGTGCCAGCACCCGACTAGCGGGAGGCCCGGATACGCAGTATTTT
CASTRLAGGPDTQYF
>TRBJ2-7|NA|TRBV6-6|TRBD1
TGTGCCAGCAGCCTATTCCAGGGGGCCCCCACATACGAGCAGTACTTC
CASSLFQGAPTYEQYF
>TRBJ1-5|few|TRBV27|NA
TGTGCCAGCAGTTTAACACCACAATTAGGGGATCAGCCCCAGCATTTT
CASSLTPQLGDQPQHF
>TRBJ2-1|few|TRBV6-5|NA
TGTGCCAGCAGTTCCTCGGGGGCCTTATACTACAATGAGCAGTTCTTC
CASSSSGALYYNEQFF
>TRBJ2-7|once|TRBV10-3|TRBD1
TGTGCCATCAGAGGGACAGCTTCCTACGAGCAGTACTTC
CAIRGTASYEQYF
>TRBJ2-2|few|TRBV2|TRBD2
TGTGCCAGCAGTGGAACTAGCGGGGGGGCGTGGATCGGGGAGCTGTTTTTT
CASSGTSGGAWIGELFF